This passage covers 18 T cell receptor beta chains from one sample sequenced in a study of blood T cell repertoires in COVID-19. The repertoire was sequenced with immunoSEQ multiplex PCR; TCRdb's copy has only in-frame clones and lacks some. The sample includes 200,000 to 300,000 clones, about 88% of them seen just once. The sample comprised peripheral blood. The source of these receptors is a man in his sixties who had recovered from COVID-19.

The V and J genes are TRBV11-2 and TRBJ2-1, with TRBD2 as a possible D gene (5 bases). The germline CDR1 and CDR2 sequences are SGHAT and FQNNGV. This CDR3 comprises 14 residues. The germline V and J ends were trimmed by 0 bases and 6 bases, with 9 bases remaining between them. The CDR3 loop reads CASSLERDLNEQFF. The CDR3, as DNA: TGTGCCAGCAGCTTAGAGAGGGATCTCAATGAGCAGTTCTTC.

The rearrangement uses TRBV11-2 and TRBJ2-3, with unresolved D. Per germline, CDR1 SGHAT and CDR2 FQNNGV. The CDR3 has 14 amino acids. V dropped 4 bases and J dropped 2 bases, with 10 bases sitting between them. CDR3 coding DNA: TGTGCCAGCAGCTCAGGCATTTTCACAGATACGCAGTATTTT. Translating it yields CASSSGIFTDTQYF.

The J gene is TRBJ1-4, the V gene TRBV29-1, with a possible D match to TRBD1 (5 bases). The V gene lost 4 bases and the J gene lost 8 bases, with 17 bases spanning the gap. CDR1 SQVTM and CDR2 ANQGSEA come from the germline V gene. CDR3 length equals 14 residues. The CDR3 spells CSVGLRGVGEKLFF. CDR3 sequence (DNA): TGCAGCGTTGGCCTTCGGGGGGTAGGGGAAAAACTGTTTTTT.

This chain links TRBV19 with TRBJ1-4; D might be TRBD1 (6 bases). V was clipped by 1 base and J by 4 bases, with 13 bases between them. In germline, CDR1 is LNHDA, CDR2 SQIVND (reference sequence). The CDR3 is 16 amino acids. CDR3 nucleotides: TGTGCCAGTAGTATAGCCGGGACAACGGGTAATGAAAAACTGTTTTTT. This sequence encodes CASSIAGTTGNEKLFF.

The J gene is TRBJ1-2, the V gene TRBV7-2, with 10 nucleotides matching TRBD1. Looked up from germline, CDR1 is SGHTA and CDR2 is FQGNSA. The CDR3 totals 15 residues. Trimming removed 3 bases from V and 8 bases from J; junction bases left unmatched: 9. The CDR3 DNA follows: TGTGCCAGCAGCTTCGAGGGACAGGGGAGGTGGGGCTACACCTTC. This gives the protein CASSFEGQGRWGYTF.

The chain couples TRBV7-8 to TRBJ2-1, with TRBD2 matching over 10 bases. This CDR3 is 15 amino acids long. V lost 3 bases to trimming and J lost 6 bases; unmatched junction nucleotides: 5. Germline V gene sequence: CDR1 SGHVS, CDR2 FQNEAQ. The DNA for the CDR3 is TGTGCCAGCAGCTTCAAAGCGGGGGGGCTCAATGAGCAGTTCTTC. Protein product: CASSFKAGGLNEQFF.

This chain links TRBV3-1 (or the pseudogene TRBV3-2) with TRBJ2-1, with 9 bases fitting TRBD2. The CDR3 sequence is 14 residues long. Trimming cost V 1 base and J 10 bases; bases outside gene matches: 5. Germline V gene sequence: CDR1 LGHDT, CDR2 YNNKEL (reference sequence). This CDR3 reads CASSQAASGVEQFF. As DNA, the CDR3 is TGTGCCAGCAGCCAAGCAGCTAGCGGGGTAGAGCAGTTCTTC.

J is TRBJ2-2 and V is TRBV6-5, with D perhaps matching TRBD2 (6 bases). Germline V gives CDR1 MNHEY, CDR2 SVGAGI. V lost 7 bases and J 6 bases, leaving 9 bases between the germline ends. The CDR3 loop spans 12 amino acids. DNA of the CDR3: TGTGCCAGCATATGGGGGGCCGGGGAGCTGTTTTTT. This translates into CASIWGAGELFF.

This chain joins TRBV6-5 and TRBJ1-1; maybe TRBD1 (6 bases). The germline V gene has CDR1 MNHEY and CDR2 SVGAGI. Trimming took off 7 bases at V and 0 bases at J, with 9 bases between the two ends. This CDR3 region has 13 residues. CDR3 nucleotide sequence: TGTGCCAGCATGGGGGGGCTGAACACTGAAGCTTTCTTT. Its protein is CASMGGLNTEAFF.

The genes are TRBV6-1 and TRBJ1-4, with 7 bases fitting TRBD1. This CDR3 has 16 amino acids. CDR1 and CDR2 from the germline V gene are MNHNS and SASEGT. The V segment lost 3 bases and the J segment 2 bases; nucleotides outside the gene matches: 6. The CDR3 here is CASSESRGATNEKLFF. CDR3 DNA: TGTGCCAGCAGTGAGTCCAGGGGGGCCACTAATGAAAAACTGTTTTTT.

The chain couples TRBV2 to TRBJ1-5, with 11 nucleotides matching TRBD1. The V gene's germline CDR1 is SNHLY and CDR2 FYNNEI. V trimming: 4 bases; J trimming: 7 bases; junction bases outside the gene matches: 6. The CDR3 has 15 amino acids. CDR3 protein: CASSGTGGGGQPQHF. CDR3 in DNA: TGTGCCAGCAGTGGGACAGGGGGCGGAGGACAGCCCCAGCATTTT.

The chain is built from TRBV10-3 and TRBJ2-5, with a weak D call TRBD2 (7 bases). Germline CDR1 is ENHRY and CDR2 is SYGVKD. This CDR3 is built from 15 residues. The ends were cut back, 3 bases at V and 5 bases at J, with 16 bases in the middle. CDR3 in DNA: TGTGCCATCAGTGATGGGGGGGGGCGATGGGAGACCCAGTACTTC. It encodes CAISDGGGRWETQYF.

This chain uses TRBV10-3 with TRBJ1-2, with TRBD1 matching 7 bases. This CDR3 is 16 amino acids long. Germline V gene data show CDR1 as ENHRY and CDR2 as SYGVKD. V shed 0 bases, J shed 7 bases, and the junction held 11 bases outside the gene matches. The CDR3 DNA follows: TGTGCCATCAGTGAGTCTAAGGGTGGAGGGGGCTCTGGCTACACCTTC. It specifies CAISESKGGGGSGYTF.

This chain connects TRBV6-6 to TRBJ1-1, with 8 bases matching TRBD1. The CDR3 is 15 amino acids. V was clipped by 5 bases and J by 4 bases; unmatched bases: 9. Germline CDR1 is MNHNY and CDR2 is SVGAGI (reference sequence). The CDR3 DNA follows: TGTGCCAGCAGTCATCCCGACAGGGGAGGCACTGAAGCTTTCTTT. Amino acids: CASSHPDRGGTEAFF.

The chain couples TRBV7-3 to TRBJ2-7, with 11 nucleotides matching TRBD2. The CDR3 totals 14 residues. V lost 5 bases and J lost 4; bases outside the gene matches: 4. Germline lookup yields CDR1 SGHTA and CDR2 FQGTGA. The CDR3 region is CASSVAGGIYEQYF. For the CDR3, the DNA is TGTGCCAGCAGCGTAGCGGGGGGGATTTACGAGCAGTACTTC. Combining the CDR3 with reference TRBV7-3 and TRBJ2-7 gives the whole variable domain GAGVSQTPSNKVTEKGKYVELRCDPISGHTALYWYRQSLGQGPEFLIYFQGTGAADDSGLPNDRFFAVRPEGSVSTLKIQRTERGDSAVYLCASSVAGGIYEQYFGPGTRLTVT.

This chain links TRBV12-3 or TRBV12-4 with TRBJ2-7; maybe TRBD2 (6 bases). CDR3 size: 13 residues. Trimming removed 2 bases at V and 3 bases at J, with 8 bases between. CDR3 protein: CASSLPGVYEQYF. CDR3 coding DNA: TGTGCCAGCAGTTTACCGGGGGTCTACGAGCAGTACTTC.

CDR3 region: CAWSTPGLASYNEQFF. For the CDR3, the DNA is TGTGCCTGGAGTACCCCGGGACTAGCGAGCTACAATGAGCAGTTCTTC. The chain couples TRBV30 to TRBJ2-1; 10 bases fit TRBD2. The germline CDR1 and CDR2 sequences are GTSNPN and SVGIG (reference sequence). The CDR3 loop spans 16 amino acids. V shed 2 bases, J shed 3 bases, and the junction held 7 bases outside the gene matches.

The rearrangement uses TRBV2 and TRBJ2-7; TRBD2 is a possible D gene (5 bases). V lost 8 bases and J 0 bases, leaving 11 bases between the germline ends. Looked up from germline, CDR1 is SNHLY and CDR2 is FYNNEI. CDR3 size: 13 residues. CDR3 nucleotides: TGTGCCAGCCAGACGGGGTTCTCCTACGAGCAGTACTTC. Protein product: CASQTGFSYEQYF.